Below, 7 T cell receptor beta chains from the same sample are listed, as sequenced in a study of blood T cell repertoires in COVID-19. Assay: immunoSEQ multiplex PCR; the TCRdb copy retains only in-frame clones and omits some. Among over 200,000 clones listed, about 88% were seen once. What was sequenced was peripheral blood. Receptor source: a man between 35 and 55 years old with active or convalescent COVID-19.

The chain employs TRBV5-4 and TRBJ2-7, with 12 bases matching TRBD1. Trimming took 5 bases from V and 2 from J; bases not matched to a gene: 2. The length of the CDR3 is 14 residues. The germline CDR1 and CDR2 sequences are SGHNT and YYREEE (reference sequence). CDR3 DNA: TGTGCCAGCAGTTGGGACAGGGGGCCCTACGAGCAGTACTTC. This translates into CASSWDRGPYEQYF.

The chain joins TRBV6-6 to TRBJ1-5; the D is unclear. Germline V gene lookup returns CDR1 MNHNY and CDR2 SVGAGI (reference sequence). V was trimmed by 0 bases and J by 3 bases, leaving 9 bases between them. This CDR3 spans 15 amino acids. The CDR3 sequence: CASSYSQALNQPQHF. The CDR3 DNA follows: TGTGCCAGCAGTTACTCGCAGGCGCTCAATCAGCCCCAGCATTTT.

Details on this clone: An end of the junction does not agree with germline; a read error may underlie this. The chain recombines TRBV6-5 with TRBJ2-6; TRBD1 might be the D (5 bases). CDR3 size: 15 residues. CDR1 and CDR2 (germline): MNHEY, SVGAGI. CDR3 amino acids: CASSYQGSGANVLTF. CDR3 nucleotide sequence: TGTGCCAGCAGTTACCAGGGCTCTGGTGCCAACGTCCTGACTTTC.

This clone was counted a few times. The chain uses TRBV11-2 and TRBJ1-5, with D possibly being TRBD1 (6 bases). CDR1 is SGHAT and CDR2 is FQNNGV in the germline V gene. V was shortened by 5 bases and J by 0 bases, with 17 bases between the two germline ends. The CDR3 length is 17 residues. The DNA for the CDR3 is TGTGCCAGCAGCCCGGACTGGGGGGGCAATAGCAATCAGCCCCAGCATTTT. Translating it yields CASSPDWGGNSNQPQHF.

The J gene is TRBJ1-5, the V gene TRBV19; 7 bases match TRBD1. V trimming: 3 bases; J trimming: 5 bases; junction bases outside the gene matches: 7. The CDR3 consists of 15 residues. Germline CDR1 LNHDA, CDR2 SQIVND (reference sequence). In DNA, the CDR3 is TGTGCCAGTAGTATTCCCGGGGACAGCCATCAGCCCCAGCATTTT. Protein sequence: CASSIPGDSHQPQHF.

The chain is built from TRBV11-2 and TRBJ1-2; 9 nucleotides match TRBD1. The ends lost 1 base at V and 8 bases at J; junction bases unmatched: 11. There are 16 residues in the CDR3. The germline CDR1 and CDR2 sequences are SGHAT and FQNNGV. The CDR3 region is CASSLARGQGGNGYTF. CDR3 in DNA: TGTGCCAGCAGCTTAGCTCGGGGACAGGGAGGAAACGGCTACACCTTC.

The chain employs TRBV28 and TRBJ1-6, with a tentative D call TRBD1 (6 bases). CDR3 length: 15 amino acids. Germline values: CDR1 MDHEN, CDR2 SYDVKM. Trimming pared 6 bases from V and 7 bases from J, leaving 16 bases between. The CDR3 region has the DNA TGTGCCAGCAGCACTGCCGGGGACACAAATTCACCCCTCCACTTT. This gives the protein CASSTAGDTNSPLHF. The whole variable domain, filled in from reference TRBV28 and TRBJ1-6, reads DVKVTQSSRYLVKRTGEKVFLECVQDMDHENMFWYRQDPGLGLRLIYFSYDVKMKEKGDIPEGYSVSREKKERFSLILESASTNQTSMYLCASSTAGDTNSPLHFGNGTRLTVT.